This T cell receptor beta chain was obtained from a study of tumor-infiltrating lymphocytes in primary liver carcinoma. Study details: Those sampled were patients whose primary liver carcinoma was treated by surgical resection. The study, taken as a whole, reports: With p = 0.039, the top-250-clone fraction in tumors significantly exceeded that in blood.

Comments on this clonotype: What it binds is not known. This may stem from a read error, because a much larger clone lies one nucleotide away.

cDNA specific to TCR beta was made from around 470 ng of total RNA, with a constant-region primer employed for priming. Slightly modified ARM-PCR with three nested multiplex PCR rounds yielded TCR beta libraries. Researchers ran the first two PCR rounds for approximately 9 cycles each with TRBV1-TRBV30 forward primers and a C-beta reverse primer. TCRdb used MiXCR to reprocess the multiplex PCR reads, holding one entry per CDR3 protein. The table lists about 330,000 distinct CDR3 sequences, approximately 64% of them singletons. CDR1 is MGHRA, CDR2 YSYEKL, per germline. The CDR3 consists of 15 residues. V lost 10 bases, J lost 3 bases, and 19 bases lay in between. RNA was extracted from whole blood without cell sorting, alongside germline DNA.

This sequence joins TRBV4-1 and TRBJ1-5; the D is unclear. Sequencing was carried out using peripheral blood. This receptor was obtained from a middle-aged man with primary liver carcinoma and hepatitis B virus infection. The CDR3 sequence: CANPRRADINQPQHF. As DNA, the CDR3 is TGCGCCAACCCCCGGAGGGCTGATATCAATCAGCCCCAGCATTTT.